This TCR beta chain was retrieved from a study of T cell repertoires and Cas9 in healthy adults. Whole-study findings and limits: SpCas9-reactive effector T cells were reportedly restrained in vitro by SpCas9-reactive regulatory T cells.

Germline CDR1 reads SGDLS; CDR2 reads YYNGEE. V shed 4 bases and J shed 10 bases, with 18 bases lying between them. The CDR3 runs to 14 residues. Regarding this clone: Its antigen is not identified.

TCRdb keeps only in-frame clones here, not all; method: immunoSEQ multiplex PCR. The sample holds some 15,000 clones; approximately 89% are singletons and the top ten take roughly 1.5%. The sequence was collected from a human donor in good health. The J gene is TRBJ2-1, the V gene TRBV9, with a tentative D call TRBD2 (6 bases). Sequenced material: Tregs (CD4+, CD25+, CD127-, CD137-, CD154-) from PBMCs; culture status not recorded. The CDR3 nucleotides read TGTGCCAGCAGCCTTTGGAGGTGGGGAGGCGAGCAGTTCTTC. It specifies CASSLWRWGGEQFF.